This T cell receptor beta chain was recovered during a study of CD8+ T cells in alopecia areata. Study information: Each day, treated patients took oral tofacitinib twice, at 5 to 10 mg per dose. Study findings and constraints: Uncertainty about whether baseline CD8+ expansion is linked to response remains, with one nonresponder.

Concerning this clone itself: Its specificity is not known.

Trimming shortened V by 5 bases and J by 2 bases, and 16 bases separated the two germline ends. Per germline, CDR1 SGHDN and CDR2 FVKESK. The CDR3 runs 15 residues. Sequencing used cDNA as its template, made by extracting RNA and reverse transcribing it. Libraries were prepared by immunoSEQ multiplex PCR; TCRdb keeps only in-frame clonotypes and omits some of them. The sample records over 90,000 clones, 85% to 90% being singletons. Specified treatment: oral pan-JAK inhibitor, 5-10 mg twice daily. Both peripheral blood and punch biopsies of lesional scalp skin were obtained from patients who had alopecia areata.

The chain uses TRBV14 and TRBJ2-7; D possibly corresponds to TRBD2 (6 bases). The TCR comes from a human donor with alopecia areata. The input for sequencing was CD8+ T cells sorted from blood, taken between weeks 30 and 35, from a patient treated with tofacitinib. The CDR3: CASSFQGLGAYEQYF. The CDR3 DNA reads TGTGCCAGCAGCTTTCAGGGACTGGGGGCCTACGAGCAGTACTTC. Filled out from reference TRBV14 and TRBJ2-7, the complete variable domain reads EAGVTQFPSHSVIEKGQTVTLRCDPISGHDNLYWYRRVMGKEIKFLLHFVKESKQDESGMPNNRFLAERTGGTYSTLKVQPAELEDSGVYFCASSFQGLGAYEQYFGPGTRLTVT.